Listed below are T cell receptor beta chains from one sample, sequenced in a study of blood T cell repertoires in COVID-19. Here immunoSEQ multiplex PCR was the method, and the copy in TCRdb shows in-frame clones only, minus some. The sample has 100,000 to 150,000 clones; approximately 90% are singletons. The specimen was peripheral blood. The source is a man between 50 and 59 years old with active or convalescent COVID-19. The CDR3 runs from the conserved cysteine through the conserved F or W. Fields, in order: V gene, clone size, D gene, J gene, CDR3 protein, CDR3 DNA. A D gene is named only where the DNA matches it firmly. Expanded clones are given a class, and other clones once, few, many or no size at all.

V: TRBV11-2
size: NA
D: TRBD1
J: TRBJ2-7
CDR3: CASSRRDREYEQYF
DNA: TGTGCCAGCAGCAGGAGGGACAGGGAGTACGAGCAGTACTTC

V: TRBV7-6
size: NA
D: TRBD1
J: TRBJ2-5
CDR3: CASSPRTGDRKTQYF
DNA: TGTGCCAGCAGCCCCCGGACAGGGGATAGGAAGACCCAGTACTTC

V: TRBV19
size: NA
D: NA
J: TRBJ2-3
CDR3: CASRPDNTDTQYF
DNA: TGTGCCAGTAGGCCAGATAACACAGATACGCAGTATTTT

V: TRBV4-1
size: NA
D: TRBD2
J: TRBJ2-1
CDR3: CASSRKRTSGLDNEQFF
DNA: TGCGCCAGCAGCCGCAAGCGGACTAGCGGACTAGACAATGAGCAGTTCTTC

V: TRBV29-1
size: NA
D: TRBD1
J: TRBJ1-4
CDR3: CSVRDRVLFCYILAEKLFF
DNA: TGCAGCGTACGGGACAGGGTGCTATTTTGTTATATTCTTGCCGAAAAACTGTTTTTT

V: TRBV5-1
size: NA
D: NA
J: TRBJ1-4
CDR3: CASSLGDTARREKLFF
DNA: TGCGCCAGCAGCTTGGGGGACACCGCGAGGCGCGAAAAACTGTTTTTT

V: TRBV24-1
size: NA
D: NA
J: TRBJ2-1
CDR3: CATSDLNWGQSSYNEQFF
DNA: TGTGCCACCAGTGATTTGAATTGGGGGCAATCCTCCTACAATGAGCAGTTCTTC

V: TRBV7-6
size: NA
D: NA
J: TRBJ2-4
CDR3: CASSLGGLLAKNIQYF
DNA: TGTGCCAGCAGCTTAGGGGGGCTGTTGGCCAAAAACATTCAGTACTTC

V: TRBV2
size: once
D: NA
J: TRBJ1-5
CDR3: CASSEKSGLYQPQHF
DNA: TGTGCCAGCAGTGAAAAGTCAGGTTTGTATCAGCCCCAGCATTTT

V: TRBV5-6
size: NA
D: TRBD1
J: TRBJ1-4
CDR3: CASSYPGTGGAEKLFF
DNA: TGTGCCAGCAGCTACCCCGGGACAGGGGGCGCGGAAAAACTGTTTTTT

V: TRBV4-3
size: NA
D: NA
J: TRBJ2-3
CDR3: CASSQDPEGPTDTQYF
DNA: TGCGCCAGCAGCCAAGATCCGGAGGGTCCAACAGATACGCAGTATTTT

V: TRBV11-2
size: NA
D: NA
J: TRBJ2-7
CDR3: CASSPKRGSGEQYF
DNA: TGTGCCAGCAGCCCCAAGCGTGGGAGCGGCGAGCAGTACTTC

V: TRBV19
size: NA
D: NA
J: TRBJ2-7
CDR3: CASSFQGTDEQYF
DNA: TGTGCCAGTAGTTTCCAGGGAACGGACGAGCAGTACTTC

V: TRBV5-8
size: NA
D: NA
J: TRBJ1-5
CDR3: CASSFAGQRQPQHF
DNA: TGTGCCAGCAGCTTTGCGGGGCAGAGGCAGCCCCAGCATTTT

V: TRBV2
size: NA
D: NA
J: TRBJ2-1
CDR3: CASSRDRNNEQFF
DNA: TGTGCCAGCAGCCGCGACAGGAACAATGAGCAGTTCTTC

V: TRBV28
size: NA
D: TRBD2
J: TRBJ2-7
CDR3: CASTPAGETREQYF
DNA: TGTGCCAGCACCCCAGCGGGAGAAACTCGGGAGCAGTACTTC

V: TRBV6-5
size: NA
D: NA
J: TRBJ1-1
CDR3: CASSYRGGDTEAFF
DNA: TGTGCCAGCAGTTACCGGGGGGGGGACACTGAAGCTTTCTTT

V: TRBV25-1
size: few
D: NA
J: TRBJ2-7
CDR3: CASSDRVKYEQYF
DNA: TGTGCCAGCAGTGACAGGGTTAAGTACGAGCAGTACTTC

V: TRBV5-1
size: NA
D: TRBD1
J: TRBJ2-7
CDR3: CASSFNPGQTYEQYF
DNA: TGCGCCAGCAGCTTCAATCCGGGACAGACCTACGAGCAGTACTTC

V: TRBV2
size: NA
D: NA
J: TRBJ1-4
CDR3: CASSEVRDSLELGGREKLFF
DNA: TGTGCCAGCAGTGAAGTGAGGGATTCGTTGGAATTGGGGGGAAGGGAAAAACTGTTTTTT

V: TRBV6-2/TRBV6-3
size: NA
D: NA
J: TRBJ1-5
CDR3: CASSWAGSSNQPQHF
DNA: TGTGCCAGCAGTTGGGCCGGGAGCAGCAATCAGCCCCAGCATTTT

V: TRBV3-1/TRBV3-2
size: NA
D: TRBD2
J: TRBJ2-1
CDR3: CASSDAGLASYNEQFF
DNA: TGTGCCAGCAGCGACGCGGGACTAGCCTCCTACAATGAGCAGTTCTTC

V: TRBV10-2
size: NA
D: NA
J: TRBJ2-7
CDR3: CASSGLVGGYEQYF
DNA: TGCGCCAGCAGTGGACTAGTGGGCGGATACGAGCAGTACTTC

V: TRBV19
size: NA
D: TRBD1
J: TRBJ1-2
CDR3: CASTRTGGNYGYTF
DNA: TGTGCCAGTACCCGGACAGGGGGCAACTATGGCTACACCTTC

V: TRBV11-2
size: NA
D: NA
J: TRBJ2-1
CDR3: CASSSYGTPYNEQFF
DNA: TGTGCCAGCAGCTCTTACGGGACACCTTACAATGAGCAGTTCTTC

V: TRBV20-1
size: NA
D: NA
J: TRBJ1-6
CDR3: CSASDWQGHSPLHF
DNA: TGCAGTGCTAGTGATTGGCAGGGGCATTCACCCCTCCACTTT

V: TRBV7-2
size: NA
D: NA
J: TRBJ2-5
CDR3: CASSLSGGRGQETQYF
DNA: TGTGCCAGCAGCCTTTCGGGGGGCAGAGGCCAAGAGACCCAGTACTTC

V: TRBV15
size: NA
D: NA
J: TRBJ2-3
CDR3: CATSRSGTSFSTDTQYF
DNA: TGTGCCACCAGCAGGTCTGGGACTTCGTTTAGCACAGATACGCAGTATTTT

V: TRBV29-1
size: NA
D: NA
J: TRBJ1-2
CDR3: CSAHNGPPYGYTF
DNA: TGCAGCGCCCACAATGGTCCCCCCTATGGCTACACCTTC

V: TRBV30
size: NA
D: TRBD1
J: TRBJ1-4
CDR3: CAGDPGQPATNEKLFF
DNA: TGTGCCGGTGACCCGGGACAGCCTGCAACTAATGAAAAACTGTTTTTT

V: TRBV5-1
size: NA
D: TRBD2
J: TRBJ2-2
CDR3: CASSPNPGLAGGVDTGELFF
DNA: TGCGCCAGCAGCCCGAACCCGGGACTAGCGGGAGGGGTGGACACCGGGGAGCTGTTTTTT

V: TRBV5-4
size: NA
D: TRBD2
J: TRBJ2-5
CDR3: CASSPKTSGIGETQYF
DNA: TGTGCCAGCAGCCCGAAGACTAGCGGGATAGGCGAGACCCAGTACTTC

V: TRBV7-2
size: NA
D: TRBD1
J: TRBJ1-1
CDR3: CASSTRQGLGPEAFF
DNA: TGTGCCAGCAGCACCCGACAGGGGTTGGGTCCTGAAGCTTTCTTT

V: TRBV9
size: NA
D: NA
J: TRBJ2-5
CDR3: CASTAGGQETQYF
DNA: TGTGCCAGCACCGCCGGGGGTCAGGAGACCCAGTACTTC

V: TRBV4-2
size: NA
D: TRBD1
J: TRBJ2-2
CDR3: CASSQGTGRTGELFF
DNA: TGTGCCAGCAGCCAAGGGACAGGGAGGACCGGGGAGCTGTTTTTT

V: TRBV5-4
size: once
D: NA
J: TRBJ2-2
CDR3: CAITRPGTGELFF
DNA: TGTGCCATCACGAGACCGGGGACCGGGGAGCTGTTTTTT

V: TRBV7-9
size: NA
D: TRBD2
J: TRBJ2-1
CDR3: CASSLEREGWNEQFF
DNA: TGTGCCAGCAGCTTAGAGCGGGAGGGGTGGAATGAGCAGTTCTTC

V: TRBV2
size: NA
D: TRBD1
J: TRBJ2-6
CDR3: CASSGDRAGANVLTF
DNA: TGTGCCAGCAGTGGTGACAGGGCCGGGGCCAACGTCCTGACTTTC

V: TRBV9
size: NA
D: NA
J: TRBJ1-5
CDR3: CASSVGQVNQPQHF
DNA: TGTGCCAGCAGCGTAGGGCAGGTTAATCAGCCCCAGCATTTT

V: TRBV24-1
size: NA
D: NA
J: TRBJ2-7
CDR3: CATSDLHRGSEQYF
DNA: TGTGCCACCAGTGATTTGCATCGGGGGAGTGAGCAGTACTTC

V: TRBV12-3/TRBV12-4
size: NA
D: NA
J: TRBJ1-1
CDR3: CASRELGNTEAFF
DNA: TGTGCCAGCAGGGAGTTGGGGAACACTGAAGCTTTCTTT

V: TRBV11-2
size: NA
D: NA
J: TRBJ1-1
CDR3: CASSLDREAEAFF
DNA: TGTGCCAGCAGCTTAGACAGGGAGGCTGAAGCTTTCTTT

V: TRBV15
size: NA
D: TRBD2
J: TRBJ2-7
CDR3: CATSRVTSGRYEQYF
DNA: TGTGCCACCAGCAGAGTGACTAGCGGGCGCTACGAGCAGTACTTC

V: TRBV19
size: NA
D: TRBD1
J: TRBJ1-3
CDR3: CASTLRGQAGNTIYF
DNA: TGTGCCAGTACTCTCAGGGGGCAAGCTGGAAACACCATATATTTT

V: TRBV4-2
size: few
D: NA
J: TRBJ1-6
CDR3: CASSQDRSGLPLHF
DNA: TGTGCCAGCAGCCAAGATAGGTCGGGACTCCCCCTCCACTTT

V: TRBV29-1
size: NA
D: TRBD1
J: TRBJ2-3
CDR3: CSGTGDGTDTQYF
DNA: TGCAGCGGGACAGGGGACGGCACAGATACGCAGTATTTT

V: TRBV6-6
size: few
D: NA
J: TRBJ2-7
CDR3: CASSFQQSYEQYF
DNA: TGTGCCAGCAGTTTCCAACAGTCCTACGAGCAGTACTTC

V: TRBV25-1
size: few
D: TRBD2
J: TRBJ2-3
CDR3: CASSSRRGLTSGANTQYF
DNA: TGTGCCAGCAGTTCCCGCAGGGGGCTGACTAGCGGGGCTAATACGCAGTATTTT

V: TRBV19
size: once
D: NA
J: TRBJ2-3
CDR3: CASSINSAGSLDTQYF
DNA: TGTGCCAGTAGTATCAATTCTGCAGGATCATTGGATACGCAGTATTTT

V: TRBV11-3
size: NA
D: TRBD2
J: TRBJ2-5
CDR3: CASSQFSGRAQETQYF
DNA: TGTGCCAGCAGTCAATTTAGCGGGAGGGCCCAGGAGACCCAGTACTTC

V: TRBV5-4
size: NA
D: TRBD1
J: TRBJ1-2
CDR3: CASSRVDRGKGYTF
DNA: TGTGCCAGCAGCCGGGTGGACAGGGGGAAGGGCTACACCTTC

V: TRBV4-1
size: NA
D: NA
J: TRBJ1-1
CDR3: CASSHREGTSSEAFF
DNA: TGCGCCAGCAGCCACAGGGAAGGGACATCGAGTGAAGCTTTCTTT

V: TRBV3-1/TRBV3-2
size: few
D: TRBD2
J: TRBJ2-7
CDR3: CASSPGLAGMAYF
DNA: TGTGCCAGCAGCCCGGGACTAGCGGGCATGGCGTACTTC

V: TRBV5-1
size: NA
D: NA
J: TRBJ2-7
CDR3: CASSLLGSGEQYF
DNA: TGCGCCAGCAGCTTACTAGGTTCGGGAGAGCAGTACTTC

V: TRBV10-2
size: once
D: NA
J: TRBJ1-1
CDR3: CASRLQGITEAFF
DNA: TGCGCCAGCAGATTACAGGGCATCACTGAAGCTTTCTTT